This entry lists 20 T cell receptor beta chains sequenced from one sample in a study of blood T cells in healthy people across ages. PCR was performed a second time for roughly 7 to 12 cycles using a sample-barcoded 5' primer and a J-beta primer mix. TCRdb reprocessed the 5' RACE reads with MiXCR, giving one entry per CDR3 protein. The repertoire has 650,000 to 800,000 distinct CDR3 sequences, more than 45% of them found once; the top ten carry roughly 12%. Specimen: blood. The receptors shown here come from a woman aged 80 or over in good health.

This sequence joins TRBV30 and TRBJ2-5, with D possibly called TRBD1 or TRBD2 (5 bases each). Trimming removed 3 bases at V and 7 bases at J, with 15 bases between. The CDR3 length is 13 residues. CDR1 and CDR2 (germline): GTSNPN, SVGIG (reference sequence). DNA of the CDR3: TGTGCCTGGAGCCCGGGACCTAGGCGGACCCAGTACTTC. Its translation is CAWSPGPRRTQYF.

There are a few counts of this clonotype. The rearrangement uses TRBV7-3 and TRBJ2-2, with TRBD1 as a possible D gene (6 bases). CDR1 is SGHTA and CDR2 is FQGTGA in the germline V gene. Trimming pared 4 bases from V and 1 base from J, leaving 19 bases between. CDR3 size: 18 residues. The CDR3 sequence is CASSSGVGGSENTGELFF. CDR3 DNA: TGTGCCAGCAGCTCAGGGGTTGGCGGCTCGGAGAACACCGGGGAGCTGTTTTTT.

The genes are TRBV14 and TRBJ2-2; the D is unclear. This CDR3 comprises 14 residues. V was clipped by 0 bases and J by 1 base, with 3 bases between them. Germline CDR1 reads SGHDN; CDR2 reads FVKESK. The CDR3 DNA follows: TGTGCCAGCAGCCAAGAGTGGAACACCGGGGAGCTGTTTTTT. As protein: CASSQEWNTGELFF. The variable domain in full, with the rest retrieved from reference TRBV14 and TRBJ2-2, is EAGVTQFPSHSVIEKGQTVTLRCDPISGHDNLYWYRRVMGKEIKFLLHFVKESKQDESGMPNNRFLAERTGGTYSTLKVQPAELEDSGVYFCASSQEWNTGELFFGEGSRLTVL.

The rearrangement links TRBV30 to TRBJ2-1, with no clear D. The germline V gene encodes CDR1 GTSNPN and CDR2 SVGIG (reference sequence). Trimming cost V 0 bases and J 2 bases, with 14 bases left between them. CDR3 size: 16 residues. CDR3 in amino acids: CAWSVINRPAYNEQFF. The CDR3 coding sequence is TGTGCCTGGAGTGTAATAAATCGGCCGGCCTACAATGAGCAGTTCTTC. Together with reference TRBV30 and TRBJ2-1, the CDR3 gives the full variable domain: SQTIHQWPATLVQPVGSPLSLECTVEGTSNPNLYWYRQAAGRGLQLLFYSVGIGQISSEVPQNLSASRPQDRQFILSSKKLLLSDSGFYLCAWSVINRPAYNEQFFGPGTRLTVL.

A note on this clonotype: A much larger clone lies one base from this, so it may be a read error. The CDR3 nucleotides read TGTGCCAGCAGCCAACTGCGGGATCGAGCCAAAAACATTCAGTACTTC. This translates into CASSQLRDRAKNIQYF. The chain has TRBV3-1 and TRBJ2-4; tentative D call: TRBD2 (6 bases). CDR3 length: 16 residues. Between the trimmed V and J ends, which lost 2 bases and 0 bases, there was a span of 11 bases. CDR1 is LGHDT, CDR2 YNNKEL, per germline (reference sequence).

V usage is TRBV15 and J usage is TRBJ2-7, with D maybe TRBD1 (5 bases). Germline V gene lookup returns CDR1 LNHNV and CDR2 YYDKDF (reference sequence). V was cut by 3 bases and J by 3 bases, with 12 bases left in between. The CDR3 has 14 amino acids. DNA of the CDR3: TGTGCCACCAGCAGCCGAGGACACAACTACGAGCAGTACTTC. Protein: CATSSRGHNYEQYF.

V usage is TRBV12-3 or TRBV12-4 and J usage is TRBJ1-1; TRBD1 is a possible D gene (6 bases). The CDR3 sequence is 13 residues long. Trimming pared 5 bases from V and 7 bases from J, leaving 14 bases between. CDR3 DNA sequence: TGTGCCAGCAGTCAGGGGCTAGGGGGTGAAGCTTTCTTT. Translation: CASSQGLGGEAFF.

V and J are TRBV28 and TRBJ2-5; 8 nucleotides match TRBD1. Gene TRBJ2-7 matches the end of the DNA better, so the J call may be wrong. The germline CDR1 and CDR2 sequences are MDHEN and SYDVKM. CDR3 length equals 13 residues. CDR3 protein: CAWGDRQSYEQYF. The CDR3 DNA reads as TGTGCCTGGGGGGACAGGCAATCATACGAGCAGTACTTC.

The chain is built from TRBV7-9 and TRBJ1-2; possible D gene TRBD1, 5 bases. The CDR3 consists of 14 residues. CDR1 and CDR2 from the germline V gene are SEHNR and FQNEAQ (reference sequence). Trimming left V 0 bases short and J 4 bases short, with 9 bases between. DNA of the CDR3: TGTGCCAGCAGCTTAGCGGGGGAAGTCTATGGCTACACCTTC. Protein: CASSLAGEVYGYTF.

The chain carries TRBV12-3 or TRBV12-4 and TRBJ2-1; a possible D gene is TRBD2 (5 bases). This CDR3 has 12 amino acids. V lost 6 bases, J lost 9 bases, and 12 bases lay in between. CDR3 in DNA: TGTGCCAGCAGCCACACTAGGATTGAGCAGTTCTTC. Translating it yields CASSHTRIEQFF.

This clonotype was seen more than once but under ten times. The gene calls are TRBV12-3 or TRBV12-4 and TRBJ2-3; the D gene could be TRBD1 or TRBD2 (5 bases each). This CDR3 has 14 amino acids. V was cut by 7 bases and J by 7 bases, with 18 bases left in between. The CDR3 DNA is TGTGCCAGCACCTCCCGCAGGTGGGGGAATACGCAGTATTTT. This codes for CASTSRRWGNTQYF.

Details on this clonotype: This clone may be a read error of a much larger clone one base away. The V and J genes are TRBV20-1 and TRBJ2-3; possible D gene TRBD2, 5 bases. Germline loops: CDR1 DFQATT, CDR2 SNEGSKA (reference sequence). The CDR3 runs 12 residues. CDR3 region: CSARLGRDMQYF. The CDR3 DNA is TGCAGTGCCCGGCTCGGTCGGGATATGCAGTATTTT.

This clonotype showed up just a few times. The rearrangement joins TRBV20-1 to TRBJ2-3; 8 positions match TRBD2. CDR1 is DFQATT, CDR2 SNEGSKA, per germline (reference sequence). The CDR3 has 16 residues. V shed 3 bases and J 0 bases; nucleotides not matched to a gene: 8. CDR3 in amino acids: CSASSGGQTSTDTQYF. CDR3 DNA: TGCAGTGCTAGTTCGGGAGGGCAGACTAGCACAGATACGCAGTATTTT.

As concerns this clonotype: This sequence may be a read error, since a much larger clone differs from it by one base. The chain's CDR3 is CANSLPWGNQETQYF. The CDR3 region has the DNA TGTGCCAACAGCTTACCATGGGGGAACCAAGAGACCCAGTACTTC. The V and J genes are TRBV7-2 and TRBJ2-5; TRBD1 or TRBD2 may be the D gene (5 bases each). The CDR3 has 15 amino acids. The V gene's germline CDR1 is SGHTA and CDR2 FQGNSA.

Comments on this clonotype: A read error is possible here, since a much larger clone lies one base away. The V gene is TRBV14, the J gene TRBJ2-3; D possibly matches TRBD1 or TRBD2 (5 bases each). Germline assignment: CDR1 SGHDN and CDR2 FVKESK. The CDR3 is 14 residues long. CDR3 nucleotide sequence: TGTGCCAGCAGCCACAGGGCCAAGGGAGATGCGCAGTATTTT. Amino acids: CASSHRAKGDAQYF.

The chain is built from TRBV7-3 and TRBJ2-3; 8 positions match TRBD2. The CDR3 is 17 amino acids. Unmatched junction bases numbered 14, after V lost 3 bases and J lost 6 bases. The V gene's germline CDR1 is SGHTA and CDR2 FQGTGA. The CDR3, as DNA: TGTGCCAGCAGCTTCCCCTTGAAGCGGGGGCGGAGGGATACGCAGTATTTT. Amino acids: CASSFPLKRGRRDTQYF.

This clonotype was detected ten times or more. The chain combines TRBV29-1 with TRBJ2-6; D unclear. Trimming stripped 6 bases from V and 0 bases from J, with 6 bases between. There are 13 residues in the CDR3. The germline gives CDR1 SQVTM, CDR2 ANQGSEA. CDR3 in amino acids: CSVGSSGANVLTF. CDR3 nucleotide sequence: TGCAGCGTCGGGTCCTCTGGGGCCAACGTCCTGACTTTC. Drawing the rest from reference TRBV29-1 and TRBJ2-6, the complete variable domain is SAVISQKPSRDICQRGTSLTIQCQVDSQVTMMFWYRQQPGQSLTLIATANQGSEATYESGFVIDKFPISRPNLTFSTLTVSNMSPEDSSIYLCSVGSSGANVLTFGAGSRLTVL.

The gene calls are TRBV5-1 and TRBJ2-3; D is unclear. The CDR3 is made up of 16 amino acids. The germline gives CDR1 SGHRS, CDR2 YFSETQ. V dropped 3 bases and J dropped 4 bases, with 18 bases sitting between them. The CDR3 is CASSYGNEGEADTQYF. CDR3 sequence (DNA): TGCGCCAGCAGCTATGGCAACGAAGGAGAAGCAGATACGCAGTATTTT.

About this clonotype itself: A much larger clone lies a single base off, so this may be a read error. The chain joins TRBV28 to TRBJ1-2; 9 bases align to TRBD1. Germline V gene sequence: CDR1 MDHEN, CDR2 SYDVKM. This CDR3 is 14 amino acids long. For the CDR3, the DNA is TGTGCCGGCAGCAGCCCCGGGACAGGGCTCGGCTACACCTTC. As protein: CAGSSPGTGLGYTF.

J is TRBJ2-1 and V is TRBV30, with D hard to call. The V gene lost 1 base and the J gene lost 10 bases, with 8 bases spanning the gap. This CDR3 has 11 residues. CDR1 is GTSNPN and CDR2 is SVGIG in the germline V gene (reference sequence). CDR3 protein: CAWSANLEQFF. CDR3 in DNA: TGTGCCTGGAGTGCGAATCTAGAGCAGTTCTTC.